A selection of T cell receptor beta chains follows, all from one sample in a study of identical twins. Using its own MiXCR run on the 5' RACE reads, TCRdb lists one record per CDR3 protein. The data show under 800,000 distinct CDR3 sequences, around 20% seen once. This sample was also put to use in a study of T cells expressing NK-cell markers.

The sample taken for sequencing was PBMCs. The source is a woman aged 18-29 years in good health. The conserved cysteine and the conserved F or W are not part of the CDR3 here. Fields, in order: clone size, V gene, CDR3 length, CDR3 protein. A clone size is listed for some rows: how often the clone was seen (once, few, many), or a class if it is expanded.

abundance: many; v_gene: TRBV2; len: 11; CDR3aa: ASKWGGDNEQF
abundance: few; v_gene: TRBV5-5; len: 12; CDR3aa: ASSLEGQRDTQY
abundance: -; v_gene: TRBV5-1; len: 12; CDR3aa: ASSLTGWAYEQY
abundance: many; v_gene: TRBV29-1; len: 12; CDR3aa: SVFPGSGANVLT
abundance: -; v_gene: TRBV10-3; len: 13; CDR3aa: AITPTGQGDTEAF
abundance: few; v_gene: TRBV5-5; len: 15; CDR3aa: ASSFNFGQGSPNEQF
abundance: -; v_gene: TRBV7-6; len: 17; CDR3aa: ASTPNRGLAGARGNEQF
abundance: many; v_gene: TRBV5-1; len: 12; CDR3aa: ASSAGTVKNIQY
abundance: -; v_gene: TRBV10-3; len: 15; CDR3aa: AISESGRGGAYNEQF
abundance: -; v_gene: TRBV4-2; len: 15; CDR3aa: ASSQVGGAVHADTQY
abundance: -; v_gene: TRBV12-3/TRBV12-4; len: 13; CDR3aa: ASSVLRTVTGGLF
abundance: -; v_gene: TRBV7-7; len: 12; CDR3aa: ASSRFEGEETQY
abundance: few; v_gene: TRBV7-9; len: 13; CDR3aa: ASSLTSGEADTQY
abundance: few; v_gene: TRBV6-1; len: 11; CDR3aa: ASKGGGQETQY
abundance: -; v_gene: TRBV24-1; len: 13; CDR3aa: ATSDYRRGTDTQY
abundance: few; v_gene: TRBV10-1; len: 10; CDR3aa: ASSESVDTQY
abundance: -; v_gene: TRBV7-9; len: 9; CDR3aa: ASGMTNEQF
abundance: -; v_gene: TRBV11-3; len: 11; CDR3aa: ASSSMTDNEQF